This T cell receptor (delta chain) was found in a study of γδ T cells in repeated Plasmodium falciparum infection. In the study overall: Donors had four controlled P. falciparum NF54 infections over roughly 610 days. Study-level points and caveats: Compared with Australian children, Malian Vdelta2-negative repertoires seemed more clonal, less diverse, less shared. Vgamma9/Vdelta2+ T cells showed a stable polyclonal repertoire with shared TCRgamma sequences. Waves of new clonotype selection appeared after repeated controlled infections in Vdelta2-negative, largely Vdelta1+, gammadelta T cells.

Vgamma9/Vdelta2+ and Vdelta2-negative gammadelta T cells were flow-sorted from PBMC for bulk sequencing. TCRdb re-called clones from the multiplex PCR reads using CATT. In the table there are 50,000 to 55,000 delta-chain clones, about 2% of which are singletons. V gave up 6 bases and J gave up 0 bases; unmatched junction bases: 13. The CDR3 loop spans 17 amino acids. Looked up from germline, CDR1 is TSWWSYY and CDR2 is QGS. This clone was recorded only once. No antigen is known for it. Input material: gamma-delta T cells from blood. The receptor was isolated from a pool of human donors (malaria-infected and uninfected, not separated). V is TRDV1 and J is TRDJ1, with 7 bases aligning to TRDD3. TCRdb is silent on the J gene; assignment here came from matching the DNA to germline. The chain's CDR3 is CALGNYAWGTYTDKLIF. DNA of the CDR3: TGTGCTCTTGGTAATTATGCGTGGGGGACTTACACCGATAAACTCATCTTT.